This T cell receptor (beta chain) came from a study of shared clonotypes between healthy human individuals. Findings and caveats of the study: Apart from blood, nothing was sampled; tissue repertoires likely differ.

Comments on this clone: Its antigen remains unidentified.

TCRdb keeps only in-frame clones here, not all; method: immunoSEQ multiplex PCR. This table holds 450,000 to 600,000 clones, 79% found once. This CDR3 contains 15 residues. V was cut by 8 bases and J by 3 bases, with 20 bases left in between. The germline V gene has CDR1 MNHNS and CDR2 SASEGT. This sequence was found in a middle-aged woman in good health. Some clones in this sample may be carry-over from other donors' samples. Sequenced sample: PBMCs. The rearrangement links TRBV6-1 to TRBJ2-7; tentatively, D is TRBD2 (5 bases). The CDR3 DNA is TGTGCCAGCTTACCTCTTGAGGGCGCCTACTACGAGCAGTACTTC. Protein: CASLPLEGAYYEQYF.